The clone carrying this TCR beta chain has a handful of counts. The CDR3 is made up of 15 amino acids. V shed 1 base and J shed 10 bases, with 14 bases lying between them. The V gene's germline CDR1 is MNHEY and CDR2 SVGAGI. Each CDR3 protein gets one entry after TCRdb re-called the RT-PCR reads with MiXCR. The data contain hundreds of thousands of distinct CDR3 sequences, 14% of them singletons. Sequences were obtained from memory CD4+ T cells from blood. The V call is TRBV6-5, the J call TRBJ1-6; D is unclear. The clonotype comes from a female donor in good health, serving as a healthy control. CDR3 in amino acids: CASSYYRAVGSPLHF. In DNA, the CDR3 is TGTGCCAGCAGTTACTACCGGGCAGTGGGATCACCCCTCCACTTT.